The 10 T cell receptor beta chains below were found in one sample sequenced in a study of T cell responses to AZD1222 COVID-19 vaccine (dated by TCRdb to 2020 to 2022). The protocol used for the library was the immunoSEQ multiplex PCR assay. TCRdb provides this immuneACCESS table in a form limited to in-frame rearrangements. Some clones are lacking; in checked studies, under half of them reflect an unresolved V gene, and why the rest are absent is not known. This sample is represented by under 150,000 clones; 93% of them were singletons. The biggest ten clones account for around 0.91% of the sample. This sample's time point label indicates: baseline before first vaccination. The sample here was peripheral blood, taken on day 0 of AZD1222 vaccination. The source of these receptors is an adult in good health.

J is TRBJ1-3 and V is TRBV6-5; tentative D call: TRBD1 (6 bases). CDR3 length equals 15 residues. V was pared by 0 bases and J by 2 bases, with 8 bases between. Looked up from germline, CDR1 is MNHEY and CDR2 is SVGAGI. The CDR3 here is CASSYSGGPGNTIYF. The DNA of the CDR3 is TGTGCCAGCAGTTACTCCGGGGGGCCTGGAAACACCATATATTTT.

The rearrangement joins TRBV4-1 to TRBJ2-2; 8 bases line up with TRBD1. From germline, CDR1 is MGHRA and CDR2 YSYEKL. Trimming cost V 1 base and J 0 bases; bases outside gene matches: 4. This CDR3 contains 17 residues. The CDR3 DNA reads as TGCGCCAGCAGCCAAGGTCAGGGGGCAGCGAACACCGGGGAGCTGTTTTTT. Its protein is CASSQGQGAANTGELFF.

The count of this clone is one. The gene calls are TRBV30 and TRBJ2-1; no clear D gene. CDR1 GTSNPN and CDR2 SVGIG come from the germline V gene (reference sequence). Trimming cost V 3 bases and J 7 bases, with 4 bases left between them. The CDR3 consists of 10 residues. Here the CDR3 DNA reads TGTGCCTGGAGCCGAAATGAGCAGTTCTTC. Amino acid sequence: CAWSRNEQFF.

The V call is TRBV5-1, the J call TRBJ2-2, with D unresolved. The CDR3 loop spans 15 amino acids. CDR1 is SGHRS, CDR2 YFSETQ, per germline. V lost 3 bases, J lost 2 bases, and 11 bases lay in between. This chain's CDR3 is CASSWARENTGELFF. CDR3 coding DNA: TGCGCCAGCAGCTGGGCCAGAGAAAACACCGGGGAGCTGTTTTTT.

The rearrangement joins TRBV18 to TRBJ2-2, with D hard to call. In germline, CDR1 is KGHSH, CDR2 LQKENI. The CDR3 runs to 17 residues. V was pared by 6 bases and J by 6 bases, with 23 bases between. CDR3 nucleotide sequence: TGTGCCAGCTCCGTCGTCGAGTTAGCTCTTATGCCCGGGGAGCTGTTTTTT. This codes for CASSVVELALMPGELFF.

The chain links TRBV6-6 to TRBJ2-5, with TRBD1 as a possible D gene (6 bases). The CDR3 spans 15 residues. V was pared by 2 bases and J by 4 bases, with 14 bases between. Looked up from germline, CDR1 is MNHNY and CDR2 is SVGAGI (reference sequence). For the CDR3, the DNA is TGTGCCAGCAGTTACGGGGGCAGGGGAGCAGAGACCCAGTACTTC. Translating gives CASSYGGRGAETQYF.

The rearrangement links TRBV7-3 to TRBJ1-1; TRBD1 is a possible D gene (5 bases). CDR3 length: 13 amino acids. V was cut by 5 bases and J by 1 base, with 8 bases left in between. CDR1 is SGHTA and CDR2 is FQGTGA in the germline V gene. Here the CDR3 DNA reads TGTGCCAGCAGCCCGGGACGGAACACTGAAGCTTTCTTT. This translates into CASSPGRNTEAFF.

The chain combines TRBV2 with TRBJ1-5, with 9 bases fitting TRBD1. The J segment lost 4 bases and the V segment lost 8 bases, leaving 0 bases of the junction unmatched. This CDR3 comprises 12 residues. Germline V CDR1 and CDR2: SNHLY, FYNNEI. The chain's CDR3 is CASDRGNQPQHF. The CDR3 DNA is TGTGCCAGCGACAGGGGGAATCAGCCCCAGCATTTT.

The chain has TRBV7-9 and TRBJ1-4, with D unresolved. Germline-derived CDR1 and CDR2 are SEHNR and FQNEAQ (reference sequence). The CDR3 is 14 residues long. Trimming took 11 bases from V and 3 from J, leaving 16 bases between them. DNA of the CDR3: TGTGCCTACGGTCCCTTGGTGCCTAATGAAAAACTGTTTTTT. Translation gives CAYGPLVPNEKLFF.

The chain carries TRBV7-6 and TRBJ2-2; perhaps TRBD2 as D (7 bases). This CDR3 region has 15 residues. Germline V gives CDR1 SGHVS, CDR2 FNYEAQ. V lost 2 bases and J lost 6, with 13 bases in between. In DNA, the CDR3 is TGTGCCAGCAGCTTAAGATCGGGGGGCCCCGGGGAGCTGTTTTTT. It is translated as CASSLRSGGPGELFF.